Each of the 6 T cell receptor beta chains below was sequenced from the same sample in a study of shared clonotypes between healthy human individuals. The assay was immunoSEQ multiplex PCR, and TCRdb's table has in-frame clones only and misses some. Among more than 900,000 clones listed, 78% were seen once. Sequences were obtained from memory CD4+ T cells from PBMCs. The subset here: CD45RA-negative fraction. Every receptor here comes from a man between 18 and 35 years old in good health. Some clones in this sample may be carry-over from other donors' samples.

The chain joins TRBV29-1 to TRBJ2-1; TRBD1 matches 10 bases. The trim removed 7 bases at V and 6 bases at J, leaving 9 bases unmatched. CDR1 and CDR2 from the germline V gene are SQVTM and ANQGSEA. The CDR3 has 14 amino acids. In DNA form, the CDR3 reads TGCAGCGCTGTCGGGACAGGGGAACTCAATGAGCAGTTCTTC. Its protein product is CSAVGTGELNEQFF.

The rearrangement links TRBV6-1 to TRBJ1-1; unclear D gene. The germline V and J ends were trimmed by 3 bases and 10 bases, with 15 bases remaining between them. The CDR3 is 13 residues long. CDR1 and CDR2 from the germline V gene are MNHNS and SASEGT. CDR3 DNA: TGTGCCAGCAGTGAGAGCGGTTGGTCTACAGCTTTCTTT. As protein: CASSESGWSTAFF.

The chain couples TRBV5-4 to TRBJ2-5; 13 bases agree with TRBD2. CDR3 length: 17 amino acids. The germline gives CDR1 SGHNT, CDR2 YYREEE (reference sequence). V shed 3 bases and J 0 bases; nucleotides not matched to a gene: 5. CDR3 region: CASSSGTSGMYQETQYF. Written as DNA, the CDR3 is TGTGCCAGCAGCTCCGGGACTAGCGGGATGTACCAAGAGACCCAGTACTTC.

About this clone itself: This may come from a read error, since a much larger clone is one base off. The CDR3 does not close with the conserved phenylalanine or tryptophan, likely indicating a read error. The chain is built from TRBV27 and TRBJ1-5; no definite D call. Germline V gives CDR1 MNHEY, CDR2 SMNVEV (reference sequence). This CDR3 has 14 amino acids. Trimming pared 2 bases from V and 9 bases from J, leaving 14 bases between. This CDR3 reads CASSLPLPHRPQHS. Written as DNA, the CDR3 is TGTGCCAGCAGTTTACCCCTCCCTCATCGGCCCCAGCATTCT.

The chain couples TRBV7-2 to TRBJ2-7; 8 bases match TRBD1. Germline lookup yields CDR1 SGHTA and CDR2 FQGNSA. V dropped 5 bases and J dropped 4; count of bases not matched to a gene: 10. This CDR3 spans 15 amino acids. This CDR3 is CASSPDGQGPYEQYF. DNA for the CDR3: TGTGCCAGCAGCCCAGACGGACAGGGTCCATACGAGCAGTACTTC.

The chain combines TRBV6-5 with TRBJ1-6; no definite D call. The germline CDR1 and CDR2 sequences are MNHEY and SVGAGI. Trimming stripped 6 bases from V and 7 bases from J, with 16 bases between. The CDR3 contains 15 residues. As DNA, the CDR3 is TGTGCCAGCAGCTACCTGGGCCCGCCGAATTCACCCCTCCACTTT. Translation gives CASSYLGPPNSPLHF.